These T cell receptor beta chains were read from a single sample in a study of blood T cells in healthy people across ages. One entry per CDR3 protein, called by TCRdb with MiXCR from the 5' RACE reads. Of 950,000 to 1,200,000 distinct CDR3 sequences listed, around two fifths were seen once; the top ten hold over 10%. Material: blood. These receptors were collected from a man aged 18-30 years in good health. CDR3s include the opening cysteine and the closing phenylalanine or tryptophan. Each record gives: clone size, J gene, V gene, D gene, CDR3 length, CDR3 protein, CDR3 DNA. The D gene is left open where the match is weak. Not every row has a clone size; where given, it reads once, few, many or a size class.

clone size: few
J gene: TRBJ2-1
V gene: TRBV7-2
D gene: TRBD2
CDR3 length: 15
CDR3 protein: CASSLRAGGSNEQFF
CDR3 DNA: TGTGCCAGCAGCTTAAGAGCGGGGGGCTCCAATGAGCAGTTCTTC

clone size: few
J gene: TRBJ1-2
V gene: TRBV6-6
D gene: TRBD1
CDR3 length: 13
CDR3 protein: CASSGQGADGYTF
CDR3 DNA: TGTGCCAGCAGTGGACAGGGGGCCGACGGCTACACCTTC

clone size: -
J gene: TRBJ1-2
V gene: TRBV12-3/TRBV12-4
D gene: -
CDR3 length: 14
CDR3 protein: CASTLPQGNYGYTF
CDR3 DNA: TGTGCCAGCACCCTACCACAGGGAAACTATGGCTACACCTTC

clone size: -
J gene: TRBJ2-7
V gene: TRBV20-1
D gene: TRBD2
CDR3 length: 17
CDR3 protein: CSARDLASGSSYNEQYF
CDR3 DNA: TGCAGTGCTAGAGATCTGGCTAGCGGGAGCTCCTACAATGAGCAGTACTTC

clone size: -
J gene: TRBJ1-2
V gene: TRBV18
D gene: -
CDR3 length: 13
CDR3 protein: CASSLEGDDGYTF
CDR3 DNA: TGTGCCAGCTCTTTAGAGGGGGATGATGGCTACACCTTC

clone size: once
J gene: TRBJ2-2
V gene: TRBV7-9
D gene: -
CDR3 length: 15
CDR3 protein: CASSLNAPGTGELFF
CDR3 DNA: TGTGCCAGCAGCTTAAATGCGCCAGGCACCGGGGAGCTGTTTTTT

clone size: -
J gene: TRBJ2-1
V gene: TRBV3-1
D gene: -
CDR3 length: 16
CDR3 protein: CASSQDRSSTYNEQFF
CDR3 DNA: TGTGCCAGCAGCCAAGATCGCAGCAGCACCTACAATGAGCAGTTCTTC

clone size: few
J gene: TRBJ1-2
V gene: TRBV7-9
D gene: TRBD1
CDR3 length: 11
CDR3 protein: CASSGQASYTF
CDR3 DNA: TGTGCCAGCAGCGGACAGGCCAGCTACACCTTC

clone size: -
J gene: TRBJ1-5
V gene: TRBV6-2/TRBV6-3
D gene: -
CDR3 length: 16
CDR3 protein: CASSYSIALGNQPQHF
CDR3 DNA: TGTGCCAGCAGTTATTCCATAGCTTTGGGCAATCAGCCCCAGCATTTT

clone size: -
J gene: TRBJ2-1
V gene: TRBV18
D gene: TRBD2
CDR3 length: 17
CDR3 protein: CASSPGLAGASGDEQFF
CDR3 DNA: TGTGCCAGCTCACCCGGACTAGCGGGGGCCTCTGGGGATGAGCAGTTCTTC